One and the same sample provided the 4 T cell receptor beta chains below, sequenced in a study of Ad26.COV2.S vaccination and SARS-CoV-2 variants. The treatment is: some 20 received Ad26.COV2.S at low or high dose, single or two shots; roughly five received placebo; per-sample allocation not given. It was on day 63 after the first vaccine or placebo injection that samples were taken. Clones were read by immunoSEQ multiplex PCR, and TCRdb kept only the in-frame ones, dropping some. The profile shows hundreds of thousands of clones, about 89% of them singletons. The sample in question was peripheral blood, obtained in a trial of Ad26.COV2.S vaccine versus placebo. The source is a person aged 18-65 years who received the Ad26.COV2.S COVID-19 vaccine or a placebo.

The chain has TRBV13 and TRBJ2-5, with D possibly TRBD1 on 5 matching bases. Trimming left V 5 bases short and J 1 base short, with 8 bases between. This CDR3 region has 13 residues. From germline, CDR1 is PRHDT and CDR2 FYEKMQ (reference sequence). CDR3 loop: CASSVDSQETQYF. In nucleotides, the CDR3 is TGTGCCAGCAGCGTCGACAGCCAAGAGACCCAGTACTTC.

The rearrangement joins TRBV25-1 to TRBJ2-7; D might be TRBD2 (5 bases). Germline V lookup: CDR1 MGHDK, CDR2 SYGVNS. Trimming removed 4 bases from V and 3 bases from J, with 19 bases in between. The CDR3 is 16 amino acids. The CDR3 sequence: CASSGRTLRGFYEQYF. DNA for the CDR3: TGTGCCAGCAGTGGGAGGACTCTCCGAGGATTCTACGAGCAGTACTTC.

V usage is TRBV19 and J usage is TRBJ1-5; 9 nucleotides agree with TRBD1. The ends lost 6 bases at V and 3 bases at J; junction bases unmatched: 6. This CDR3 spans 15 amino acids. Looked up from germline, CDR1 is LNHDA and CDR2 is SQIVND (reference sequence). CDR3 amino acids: CASSTGQGPNQPQHF. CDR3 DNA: TGTGCCAGTAGCACCGGACAGGGGCCCAATCAGCCCCAGCATTTT.

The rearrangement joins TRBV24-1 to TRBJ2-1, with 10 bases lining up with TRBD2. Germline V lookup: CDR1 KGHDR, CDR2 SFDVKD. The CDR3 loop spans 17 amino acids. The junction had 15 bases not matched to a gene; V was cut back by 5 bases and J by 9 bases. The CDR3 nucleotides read TGTGCCACCAGTGCCCAGGGGAGCGGGAGGGCCTGGGTTGAGCAGTTCTTC. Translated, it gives CATSAQGSGRAWVEQFF.